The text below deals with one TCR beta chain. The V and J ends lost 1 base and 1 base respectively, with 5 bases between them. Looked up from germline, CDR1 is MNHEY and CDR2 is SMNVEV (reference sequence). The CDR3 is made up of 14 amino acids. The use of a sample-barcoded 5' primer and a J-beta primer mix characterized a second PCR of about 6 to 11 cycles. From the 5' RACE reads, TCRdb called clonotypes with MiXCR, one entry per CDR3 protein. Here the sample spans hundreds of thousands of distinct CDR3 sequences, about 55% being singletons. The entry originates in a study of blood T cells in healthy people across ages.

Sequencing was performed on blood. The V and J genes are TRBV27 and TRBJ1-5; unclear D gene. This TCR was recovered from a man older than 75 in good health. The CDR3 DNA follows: TGTGCCAGCAGTTTATTGGCCAGCAATCAGCCCCAGCATTTT. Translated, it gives CASSLLASNQPQHF.